This TCR beta chain appears in the sequencing data of a study of T cells in tuberculosis (dated by TCRdb to the late 2010s). Study-level background: In the study, CD1B tetramers and high-throughput TCR immunosequencing were combined to characterize T cells specific for the mycobacterial lipid antigen glucose monomycolate (GMM).

The paper as a whole reports these results and caveats: T cells that bind the CD1B-GMM tetramer with low affinity may have been missed by the stringent sort gate.

After being thawed and rested overnight, PBMC were stained with GMM-loaded CD1B tetramer, a Live/Dead dye and anti-CD3, and were then sorted on a FACS Aria II. The CD1B tetramers were loaded with C32 glucose monomycolate that had been purified from Rhodococcus equi. Before cryopreservation, the PBMC used for tetramer sorting had been depleted of CD14-expressing monocytes as part of a separate study. From each donor, roughly 91,000 tetramer-negative cells were also sorted and analyzed side by side with the tetramer-positive cells. GMM-loaded CD1B tetramers were used to sort antigen-specific T cells from a handful of healthy South African adults. Regarding this clone: There are no base qualities to consult, and no much larger clone falls within one base.

TCR-alpha and TCR-beta chains were sequenced unpaired, so chain pairing information was not available. The immunoSEQ multiplex PCR assay was used to generate TCR libraries, with TCR-beta and/or TCR-alpha/delta assays applied to each sample. The amplified TCR libraries were sequenced using the Illumina high-throughput platform. The paper's data handling went like this. Clustering and dimensionality reduction relied on pairwise TCRdist distances among GMM-specific receptors from T cells that were either sorted ex vivo or expanded in vitro. Sequence motifs defined by gene usage and CDR3 content were tested for enrichment in tetramer-positive versus tetramer-negative populations. TCRdb mirrors the immuneACCESS table, restricted to in-frame sequences. Some clones are absent from its copies; in checked studies, under half trace to an unresolved V gene, and the reason for the others is unknown. That table furnishes V, J and clone size, whereas the DNA furnished D and trimming. Within this sample are 54,000 or so clones, with about 76% of them counted one time only. In total, the top ten clones hold over 10% of the sample.

CDR1 and CDR2 (MDHEN, SYDVKM) derive from the germline V gene. The CDR3 contains 12 residues, cysteine and phenylalanine counted. The read is trimmed to its CDR3 DNA, 36 bases read in frame from base 1. The germline ends are 7 bases apart after V is trimmed by 6 bases and J by 5 bases. The receptor chain draws on TRBV28 and TRBJ2-2, with the D gene call left open. Sequenced: CD1b-GMM tetramer-negative cells sorted from PBMCs. What this sample's cell subset or site label stands for: T cells not binding CD1B-GMM tetramer, sorted from same donor. The receptor was derived from an adult woman with latent tuberculosis. The CDR3 reads as follows: CASRPSTGELFF. The nucleotides read TGTGCCAGCAGGCCGAGTACCGGGGAGCTGTTTTTT. The entire variable domain, with the stretches around the CDR3 drawn from the reference TRBV28 and TRBJ2-2 proteins, is DVKVTQSSRYLVKRTGEKVFLECVQDMDHENMFWYRQDPGLGLRLIYFSYDVKMKEKGDIPEGYSVSREKKERFSLILESASTNQTSMYLCASRPSTGELFFGEGSRLTVL.